The subject of this entry is one T cell receptor (beta chain). The data belong to a study of technical replicates of blood from several donors. CDR1 SGDLS and CDR2 YYNGEE come from the germline V gene. V dropped 3 bases and J dropped 0 bases, with 9 bases sitting between them. The CDR3 runs 15 residues. Clones were sequenced by immunoSEQ multiplex PCR, and TCRdb holds only the in-frame ones, with some missing. This sample has approximately 81,000 clones; 75% to 90% occur once, and the top ten carry 3% to 5%. Source material: PBMCs. V and J are TRBV9 and TRBJ1-4; D unclear. This clonotype was obtained from a human donor in good health. Some clones in this sample may be carry-over from other donors' samples. The CDR3 region has the DNA TGTGCCAGCAGCGCCACAGTGACAACTAATGAAAAACTGTTTTTT. The encoded protein is CASSATVTTNEKLFF.